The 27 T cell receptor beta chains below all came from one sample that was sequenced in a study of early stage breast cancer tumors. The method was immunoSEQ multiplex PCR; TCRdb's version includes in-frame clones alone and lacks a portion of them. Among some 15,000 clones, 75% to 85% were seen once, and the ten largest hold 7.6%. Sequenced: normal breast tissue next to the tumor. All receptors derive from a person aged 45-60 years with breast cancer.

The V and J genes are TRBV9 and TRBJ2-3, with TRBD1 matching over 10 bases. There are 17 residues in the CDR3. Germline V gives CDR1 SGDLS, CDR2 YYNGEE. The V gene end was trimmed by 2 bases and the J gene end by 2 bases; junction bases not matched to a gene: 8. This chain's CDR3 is CASSVSGQGTATDTQYF. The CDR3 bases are TGTGCCAGCAGCGTGTCGGGACAGGGGACCGCCACAGATACGCAGTATTTT.

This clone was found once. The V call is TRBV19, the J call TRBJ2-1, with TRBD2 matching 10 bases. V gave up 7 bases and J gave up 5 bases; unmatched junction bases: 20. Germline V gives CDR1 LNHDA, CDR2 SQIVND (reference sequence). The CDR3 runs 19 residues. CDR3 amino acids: CASMSPSGSLISGHNEQFF. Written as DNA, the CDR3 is TGTGCCAGTATGTCCCCTAGCGGGAGCTTGATATCGGGACACAATGAGCAGTTCTTC.

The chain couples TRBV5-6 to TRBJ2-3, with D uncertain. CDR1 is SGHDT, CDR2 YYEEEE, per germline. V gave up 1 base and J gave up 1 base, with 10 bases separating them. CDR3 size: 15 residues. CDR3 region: CASSLRPGRTDTQYF. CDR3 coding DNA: TGTGCCAGCAGCTTGCGACCAGGCCGCACAGATACGCAGTATTTT.

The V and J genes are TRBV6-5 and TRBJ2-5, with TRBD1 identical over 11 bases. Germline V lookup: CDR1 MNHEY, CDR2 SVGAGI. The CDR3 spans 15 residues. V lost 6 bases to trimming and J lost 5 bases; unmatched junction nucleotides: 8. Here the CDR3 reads CASRSGQGAGETQYF. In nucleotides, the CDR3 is TGTGCCAGCAGAAGCGGACAGGGGGCAGGCGAGACCCAGTACTTC.

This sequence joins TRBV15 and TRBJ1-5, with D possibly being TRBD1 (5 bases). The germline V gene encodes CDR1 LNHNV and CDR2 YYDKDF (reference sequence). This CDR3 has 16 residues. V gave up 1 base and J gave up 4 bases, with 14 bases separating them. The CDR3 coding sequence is TGTGCCACCAGCAGAGGGGACTTCGTGCTAAATCAGCCCCAGCATTTT. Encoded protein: CATSRGDFVLNQPQHF.

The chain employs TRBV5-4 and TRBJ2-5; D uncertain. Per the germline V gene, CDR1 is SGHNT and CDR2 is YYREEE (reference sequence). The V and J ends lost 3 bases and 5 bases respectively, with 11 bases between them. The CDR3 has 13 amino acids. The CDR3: CASSYESAETQYF. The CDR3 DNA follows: TGTGCCAGCAGCTATGAAAGCGCGGAGACCCAGTACTTC.

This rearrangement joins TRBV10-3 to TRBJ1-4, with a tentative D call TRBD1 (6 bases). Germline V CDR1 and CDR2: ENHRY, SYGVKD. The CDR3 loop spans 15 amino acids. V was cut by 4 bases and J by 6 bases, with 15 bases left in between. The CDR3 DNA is TGTGCCATCAGTGCGCAAGGGGGAGGAGATGAAAAACTGTTTTTT. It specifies CAISAQGGGDEKLFF.

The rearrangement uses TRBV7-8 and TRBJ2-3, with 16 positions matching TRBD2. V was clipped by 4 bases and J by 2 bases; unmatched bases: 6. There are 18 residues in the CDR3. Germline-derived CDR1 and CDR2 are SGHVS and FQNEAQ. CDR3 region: CASSSGTSGGVPTDTQYF. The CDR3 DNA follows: TGTGCCAGCAGCTCCGGGACTAGCGGGGGGGTTCCCACAGATACGCAGTATTTT.

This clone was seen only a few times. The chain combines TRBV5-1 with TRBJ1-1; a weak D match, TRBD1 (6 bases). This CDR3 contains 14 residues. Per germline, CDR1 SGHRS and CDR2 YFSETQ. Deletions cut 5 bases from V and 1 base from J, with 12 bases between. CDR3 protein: CASRQDSSNTEAFF. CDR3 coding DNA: TGCGCCAGCAGGCAGGACAGTTCGAACACTGAAGCTTTCTTT. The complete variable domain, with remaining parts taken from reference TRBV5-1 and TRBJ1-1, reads KAGVTQTPRYLIKTRGQQVTLSCSPISGHRSVSWYQQTPGQGLQFLFEYFSETQRNKGNFPGRFSGRQFSNSRSEMNVSTLELGDSALYLCASRQDSSNTEAFFGQGTRLTVV.

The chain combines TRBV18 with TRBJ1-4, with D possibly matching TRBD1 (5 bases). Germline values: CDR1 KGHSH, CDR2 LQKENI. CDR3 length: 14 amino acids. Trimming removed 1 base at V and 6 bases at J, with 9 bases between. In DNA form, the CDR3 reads TGTGCCAGCTCACCACGGGGGAAGGATGAAAAACTGTTTTTT. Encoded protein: CASSPRGKDEKLFF.

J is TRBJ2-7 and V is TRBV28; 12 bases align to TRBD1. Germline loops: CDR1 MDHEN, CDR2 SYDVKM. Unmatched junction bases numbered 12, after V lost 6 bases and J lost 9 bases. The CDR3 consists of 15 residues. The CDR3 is CASRNLPGQGAGQYF. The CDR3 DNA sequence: TGTGCCAGCAGGAACCTGCCGGGACAGGGGGCGGGGCAGTACTTC.

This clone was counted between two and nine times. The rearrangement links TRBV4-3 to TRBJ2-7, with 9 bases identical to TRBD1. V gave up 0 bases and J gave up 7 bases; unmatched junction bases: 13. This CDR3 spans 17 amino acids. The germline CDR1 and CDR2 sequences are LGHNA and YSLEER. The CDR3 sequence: CASSQDAVATGGEEQYF. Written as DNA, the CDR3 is TGCGCCAGCAGCCAAGATGCGGTGGCGACAGGGGGGGAAGAGCAGTACTTC.

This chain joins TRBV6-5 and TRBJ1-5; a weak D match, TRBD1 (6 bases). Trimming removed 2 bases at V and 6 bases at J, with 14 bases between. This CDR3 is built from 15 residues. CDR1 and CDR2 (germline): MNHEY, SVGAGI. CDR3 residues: CASSYDGRGGQPQHF. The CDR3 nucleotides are TGTGCCAGCAGTTACGATGGCAGGGGCGGTCAGCCCCAGCATTTT.

The CDR3 nucleotides read TGTGCCAGCAGCTTCCCGACAGGAACCTATGGCTACACCTTC. Its protein product is CASSFPTGTYGYTF. The chain has TRBV7-9 and TRBJ1-2; tentatively, D is TRBD1 (6 bases). Germline V lookup: CDR1 SEHNR, CDR2 FQNEAQ (reference sequence). The CDR3 contains 14 residues. V was trimmed by 3 bases and J by 4 bases, leaving 12 bases between them.

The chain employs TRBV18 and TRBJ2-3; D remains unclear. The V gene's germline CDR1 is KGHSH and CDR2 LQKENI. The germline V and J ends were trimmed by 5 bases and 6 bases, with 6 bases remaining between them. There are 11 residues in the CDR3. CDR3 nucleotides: TGTGCCAGCTCATCCCGGGATACGCAGTATTTT. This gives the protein CASSSRDTQYF.

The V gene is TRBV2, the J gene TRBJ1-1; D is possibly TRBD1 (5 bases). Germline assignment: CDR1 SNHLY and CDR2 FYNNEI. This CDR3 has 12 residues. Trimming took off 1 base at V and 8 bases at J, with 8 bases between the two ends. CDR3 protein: CASSEGGNEAFF. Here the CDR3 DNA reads TGTGCCAGCAGTGAAGGGGGCAACGAAGCTTTCTTT.

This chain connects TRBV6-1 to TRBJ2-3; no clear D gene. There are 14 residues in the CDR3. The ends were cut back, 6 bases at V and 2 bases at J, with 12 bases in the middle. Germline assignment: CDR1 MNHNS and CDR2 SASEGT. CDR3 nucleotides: TGTGCCAGCAGCCCCCTCCGAGTCACAGATACGCAGTATTTT. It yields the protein CASSPLRVTDTQYF.

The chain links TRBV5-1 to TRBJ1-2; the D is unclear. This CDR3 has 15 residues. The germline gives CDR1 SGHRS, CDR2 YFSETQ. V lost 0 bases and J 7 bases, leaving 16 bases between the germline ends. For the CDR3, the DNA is TGCGCCAGCAGCTTGGGGACCCTCCTCGGTAGTGGCTACACCTTC. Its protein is CASSLGTLLGSGYTF.

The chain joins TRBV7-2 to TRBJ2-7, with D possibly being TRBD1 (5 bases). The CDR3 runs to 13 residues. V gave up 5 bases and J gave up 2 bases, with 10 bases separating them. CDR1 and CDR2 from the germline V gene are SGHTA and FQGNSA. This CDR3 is CASSARAAYEQYF. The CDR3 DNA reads TGTGCCAGCAGCGCCAGGGCGGCCTACGAGCAGTACTTC.

CDR3 nucleotide sequence: TGTGCCAGCAGCCCGCTGAGTTTTAGCGGGGCTTACAATGAGCAGTTCTTC. Its translation is CASSPLSFSGAYNEQFF. The chain carries TRBV7-8 and TRBJ2-1, with 8 nucleotides matching TRBD2. Per the germline V gene, CDR1 is SGHVS and CDR2 is FQNEAQ. V lost 5 bases to trimming and J lost 4 bases; unmatched junction nucleotides: 13. The CDR3 sequence is 17 residues long.

The CDR3 region is CASSLAPGQGSYEQYF. The CDR3 coding sequence is TGCGCCAGCAGCTTGGCCCCCGGACAGGGCTCCTACGAGCAGTACTTC. J is TRBJ2-7 and V is TRBV5-1, with 8 bases identical to TRBD1. Germline V lookup: CDR1 SGHRS, CDR2 YFSETQ. V lost 0 bases and J lost 0; bases outside the gene matches: 5. The CDR3 extends over 16 amino acids.

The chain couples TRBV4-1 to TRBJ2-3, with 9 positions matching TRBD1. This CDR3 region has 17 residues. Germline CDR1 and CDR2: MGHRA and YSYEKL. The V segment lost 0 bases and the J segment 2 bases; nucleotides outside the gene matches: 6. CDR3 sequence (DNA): TGCGCCAGCAGCCAAGACCAGGACAGGGGTTTCACAGATACGCAGTATTTT. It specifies CASSQDQDRGFTDTQYF.

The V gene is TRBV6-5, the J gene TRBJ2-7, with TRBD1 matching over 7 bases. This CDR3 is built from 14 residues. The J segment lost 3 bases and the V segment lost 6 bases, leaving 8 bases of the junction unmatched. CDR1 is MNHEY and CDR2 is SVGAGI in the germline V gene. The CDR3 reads CASRLGGRYYEQYF. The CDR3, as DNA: TGTGCCAGCAGATTAGGGGGCCGCTACTACGAGCAGTACTTC.

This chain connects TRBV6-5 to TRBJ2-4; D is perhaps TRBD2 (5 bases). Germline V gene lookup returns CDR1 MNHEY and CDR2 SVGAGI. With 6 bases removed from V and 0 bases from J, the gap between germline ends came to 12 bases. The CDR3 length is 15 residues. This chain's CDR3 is CASSRGGLAKNIQYF. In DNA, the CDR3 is TGTGCCAGCAGCCGCGGCGGGCTAGCCAAAAACATTCAGTACTTC.

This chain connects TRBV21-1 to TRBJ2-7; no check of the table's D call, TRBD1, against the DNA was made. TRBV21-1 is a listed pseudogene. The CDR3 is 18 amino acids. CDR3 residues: CASSKRKGGASISYEQYF. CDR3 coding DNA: TGTGCCAGCAGCAAAAGAAAAGGGGGCGCTTCGATCTCCTACGAGCAGTACTTC.

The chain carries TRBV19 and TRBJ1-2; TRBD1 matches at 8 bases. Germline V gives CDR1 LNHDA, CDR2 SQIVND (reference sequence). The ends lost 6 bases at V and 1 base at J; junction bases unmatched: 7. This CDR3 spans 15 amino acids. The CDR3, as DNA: TGTGCCAGTAGACCCTCAGGGGGCTATAACTATGGCTACACCTTC. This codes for CASRPSGGYNYGYTF.

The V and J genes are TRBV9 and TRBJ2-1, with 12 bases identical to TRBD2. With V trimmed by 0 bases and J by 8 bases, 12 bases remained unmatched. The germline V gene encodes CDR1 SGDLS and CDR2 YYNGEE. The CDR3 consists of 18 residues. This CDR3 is CASSVGLMTSGGNYEQFF. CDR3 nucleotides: TGTGCCAGCAGCGTAGGTCTTATGACTAGCGGGGGCAACTATGAGCAGTTCTTC.